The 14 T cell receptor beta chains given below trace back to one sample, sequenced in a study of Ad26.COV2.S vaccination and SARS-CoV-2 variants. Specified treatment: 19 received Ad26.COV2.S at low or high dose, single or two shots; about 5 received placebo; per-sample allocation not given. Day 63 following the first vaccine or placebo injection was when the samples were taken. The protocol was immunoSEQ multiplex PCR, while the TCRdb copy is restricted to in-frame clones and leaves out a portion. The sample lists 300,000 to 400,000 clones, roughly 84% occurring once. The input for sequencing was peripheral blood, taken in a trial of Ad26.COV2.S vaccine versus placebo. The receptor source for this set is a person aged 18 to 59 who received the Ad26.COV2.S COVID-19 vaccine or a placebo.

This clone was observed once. CDR3 DNA sequence: TGTGCCAGCAGTAAATACCGGGACAGGTACCGAGAAGAGACCCAGTACTTC. Protein: CASSKYRDRYREETQYF. The gene calls are TRBV27 and TRBJ2-5, with 8 bases lining up with TRBD1. V was pared by 5 bases and J by 3 bases, with 14 bases of the junction left unmatched. The CDR3 length is 17 residues. CDR1 is MNHEY, CDR2 SMNVEV, per germline (reference sequence).

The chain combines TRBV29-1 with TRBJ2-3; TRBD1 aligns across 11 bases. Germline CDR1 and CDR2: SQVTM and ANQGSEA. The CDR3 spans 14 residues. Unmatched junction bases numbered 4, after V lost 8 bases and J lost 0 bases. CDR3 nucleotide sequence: TGCAGCACTGGGACAGGGGGTAGCACAGATACGCAGTATTTT. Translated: CSTGTGGSTDTQYF.

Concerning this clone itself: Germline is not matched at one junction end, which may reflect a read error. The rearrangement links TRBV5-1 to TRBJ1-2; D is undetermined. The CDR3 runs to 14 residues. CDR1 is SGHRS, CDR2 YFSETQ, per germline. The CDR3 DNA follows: TGCGCCAGCAGATTGGAGGTACAGAACTATGGCTACACCTTC. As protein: CASRLEVQNYGYTF.

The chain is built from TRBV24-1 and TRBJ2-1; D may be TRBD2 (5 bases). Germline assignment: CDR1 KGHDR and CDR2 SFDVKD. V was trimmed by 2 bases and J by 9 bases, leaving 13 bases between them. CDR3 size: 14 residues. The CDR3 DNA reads TGTGCCACCAGTGATTCCCCCGGGGTGTTTGAGCAGTTCTTC. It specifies CATSDSPGVFEQFF.

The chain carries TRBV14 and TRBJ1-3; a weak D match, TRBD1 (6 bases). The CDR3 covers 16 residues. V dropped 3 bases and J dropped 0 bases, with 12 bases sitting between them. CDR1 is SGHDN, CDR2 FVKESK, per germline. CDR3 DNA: TGTGCCAGCAGCCATCTGACAGGCGACTCTGGAAACACCATATATTTT. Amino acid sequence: CASSHLTGDSGNTIYF.

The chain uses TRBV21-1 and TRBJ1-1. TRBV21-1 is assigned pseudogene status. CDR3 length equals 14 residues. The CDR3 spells CASLGRKGNTEAFF. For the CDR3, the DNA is TGTGCCAGTCTCGGCCGGAAGGGGAACACTGAAGCTTTCTTT.

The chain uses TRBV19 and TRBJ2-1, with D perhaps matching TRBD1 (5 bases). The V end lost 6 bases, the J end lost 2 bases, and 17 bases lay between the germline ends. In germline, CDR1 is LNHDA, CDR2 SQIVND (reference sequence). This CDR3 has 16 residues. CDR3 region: CASSSDTGPPYNEQFF. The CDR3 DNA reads TGTGCCAGTAGCTCCGACACAGGCCCTCCCTACAATGAGCAGTTCTTC.

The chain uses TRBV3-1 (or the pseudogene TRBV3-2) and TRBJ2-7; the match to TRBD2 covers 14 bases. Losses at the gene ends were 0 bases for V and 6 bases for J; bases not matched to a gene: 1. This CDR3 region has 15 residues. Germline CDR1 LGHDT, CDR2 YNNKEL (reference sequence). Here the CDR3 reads CASSQDGTSGGEQYF. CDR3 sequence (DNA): TGTGCCAGCAGCCAAGATGGGACTAGCGGGGGCGAGCAGTACTTC.

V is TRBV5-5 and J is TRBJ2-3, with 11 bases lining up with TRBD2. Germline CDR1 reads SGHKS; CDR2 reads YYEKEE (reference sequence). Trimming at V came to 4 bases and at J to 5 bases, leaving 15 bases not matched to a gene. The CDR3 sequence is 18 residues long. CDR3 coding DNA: TGTGCCAGCAGCCGTGGGGCGCCCAATCTAGCGGGAGGAGATACGCAGTATTTT. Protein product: CASSRGAPNLAGGDTQYF.

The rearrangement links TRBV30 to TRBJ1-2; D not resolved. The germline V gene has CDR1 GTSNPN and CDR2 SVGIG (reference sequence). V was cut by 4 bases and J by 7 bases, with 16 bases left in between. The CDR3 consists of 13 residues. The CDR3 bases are TGTGCCTGGACGTTAGACCAAGGAGGTGGCTACACCTTC. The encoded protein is CAWTLDQGGGYTF.

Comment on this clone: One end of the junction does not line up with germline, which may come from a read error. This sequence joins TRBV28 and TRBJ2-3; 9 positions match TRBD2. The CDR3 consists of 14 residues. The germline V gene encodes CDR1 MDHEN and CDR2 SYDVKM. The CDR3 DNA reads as TGTGCCAGCAATTTAGCGGGAGTGCGAGATACGCAGTATTTT. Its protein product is CASNLAGVRDTQYF.

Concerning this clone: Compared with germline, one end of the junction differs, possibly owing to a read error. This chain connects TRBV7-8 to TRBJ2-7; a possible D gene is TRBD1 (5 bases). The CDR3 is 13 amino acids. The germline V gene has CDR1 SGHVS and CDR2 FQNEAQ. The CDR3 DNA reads TGTGCCAGCAGCTTAGAGGTCCTGAAGGGGTTCCACTTC. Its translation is CASSLEVLKGFHF.

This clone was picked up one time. CDR3 amino acids: CASRGDSNEQFF. Written as DNA, the CDR3 is TGTGCCAGCAGAGGGGACAGCAATGAGCAGTTCTTC. This chain links TRBV7-6 with TRBJ2-1, with 7 nucleotides matching TRBD1. The ends lost 6 bases at V and 6 bases at J; junction bases unmatched: 2. The CDR3 consists of 12 residues. Germline V gives CDR1 SGHVS, CDR2 FNYEAQ.

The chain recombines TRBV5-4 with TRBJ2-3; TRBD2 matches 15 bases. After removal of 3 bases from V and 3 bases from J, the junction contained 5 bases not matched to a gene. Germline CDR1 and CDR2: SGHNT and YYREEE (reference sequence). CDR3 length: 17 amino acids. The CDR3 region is CASSSRTSGRVTDTQYF. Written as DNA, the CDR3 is TGTGCCAGCAGCTCCCGGACTAGCGGGAGGGTTACAGATACGCAGTATTTT.